Each of the 14 T cell receptor beta chains below was sequenced from the same sample in a study of Ad26.COV2.S vaccination and SARS-CoV-2 variants. This sample's treatment: 15 to 20 received Ad26.COV2.S at low or high dose, single or two shots; five or six received placebo; per-sample allocation not given. Samples analyzed were those drawn on day 63 after the first vaccine or placebo injection. This table comes from immunoSEQ multiplex PCR, and its TCRdb copy is limited to in-frame clones, with some not included. The table has about 410,000 clones, over 80% seen once. The source material was peripheral blood, sampled in a trial of Ad26.COV2.S vaccine versus placebo. These receptors were obtained from a person aged 18 to 59 who received the Ad26.COV2.S COVID-19 vaccine or a placebo.

The CDR3 spells CASSLLAGYYEQYF. DNA of the CDR3: TGTGCCAGCAGCCTTTTAGCGGGGTACTACGAGCAGTACTTC. The V and J genes are TRBV5-6 and TRBJ2-7; TRBD2 aligns across 8 bases. V was clipped by 4 bases and J by 3 bases; unmatched bases: 6. The CDR3 totals 14 residues. The germline V gene encodes CDR1 SGHDT and CDR2 YYEEEE.

This clone was observed once. The V and J genes are TRBV7-9 and TRBJ2-1, with D tentatively TRBD2 (6 bases). This CDR3 is built from 13 residues. V gave up 10 bases and J gave up 2 bases, with 12 bases separating them. Germline V gene lookup returns CDR1 SEHNR and CDR2 FQNEAQ (reference sequence). DNA of the CDR3: TGTGCCAAGGCGGGGCACCCCTACAATGAGCAGTTCTTC. Translating gives CAKAGHPYNEQFF.

The chain recombines TRBV12-3 or TRBV12-4 with TRBJ2-1; no reliable D call. CDR3 length: 12 amino acids. With 5 bases removed from V and 3 bases from J, the gap between germline ends came to 5 bases. CDR3 nucleotides: TGTGCCAGCAGTCCCTACTACAATGAGCAGTTCTTC. Its translation: CASSPYYNEQFF.

This clone appeared a single time. This rearrangement joins TRBV4-1 to TRBJ1-1; TRBD1 matches 7 bases. The CDR3 runs 11 residues. Per the germline V gene, CDR1 is MGHRA and CDR2 is YSYEKL. The ends lost 3 bases at V and 11 bases at J; junction bases unmatched: 3. The CDR3 protein is CASSQSDRAFF. The CDR3 DNA sequence: TGCGCCAGCAGCCAGTCGGACAGGGCTTTCTTT.

The chain combines TRBV6-5 with TRBJ2-7, with D possibly being TRBD2 (5 bases). This CDR3 region has 15 residues. Germline V CDR1 and CDR2: MNHEY, SVGAGI. The germline V and J ends were trimmed by 7 bases and 7 bases, with 23 bases remaining between them. The CDR3 protein is CASTQRAGPTGEQYF. The CDR3 nucleotides read TGTGCCAGCACTCAACGCGCAGGACCTACGGGGGAGCAGTACTTC.

In nucleotides, the CDR3 is TGCGCCAGCAGTGTGGACAGGGGGCGAACGGTAAACTATGGCTACACCTTC. Translating gives CASSVDRGRTVNYGYTF. This chain joins TRBV5-1 and TRBJ1-2, with TRBD1 identical over 11 bases. This CDR3 contains 17 residues. V gave up 5 bases and J gave up 2 bases; unmatched junction bases: 11. Germline V CDR1 and CDR2: SGHRS, YFSETQ.

This chain links TRBV11-2 with TRBJ2-7; a weak D match, TRBD2 (5 bases). CDR3 length equals 13 residues. Trimming left V 1 base short and J 5 bases short, with 9 bases between. Germline assignment: CDR1 SGHAT and CDR2 FQNNGV. CDR3 loop: CASSLGSSNEQYF. DNA of the CDR3: TGTGCCAGCAGCTTAGGCTCTAGCAACGAGCAGTACTTC.

The chain links TRBV15 to TRBJ1-4, with 8 positions matching TRBD1. This CDR3 spans 23 amino acids. The J segment lost 5 bases and the V segment lost 0 bases, leaving 26 bases of the junction unmatched. Germline loops: CDR1 LNHNV, CDR2 YYDKDF (reference sequence). Here the CDR3 reads CATSRDRVQGAIRGEGLNEKLFF. The CDR3 DNA follows: TGTGCCACCAGCAGAGATCGGGTCCAGGGGGCGATACGTGGTGAGGGTTTAAATGAAAAACTGTTTTTT.

The CDR3 nucleotides read TGTGCCAGCTCACCACTAGATAGCGGGACGAATACGCAGTATTTT. Protein product: CASSPLDSGTNTQYF. This chain links TRBV18 with TRBJ2-3; 8 bases agree with TRBD2. CDR3 length: 15 residues. Germline V lookup: CDR1 KGHSH, CDR2 LQKENI. The ends lost 1 base at V and 7 bases at J; junction bases unmatched: 7.

The sample holds a few counts of this clone. The rearrangement uses TRBV18 and TRBJ1-6, with 7 bases that match TRBD1. V shed 1 base, J shed 7 bases, and the junction held 4 bases outside the gene matches. The CDR3 is made up of 15 amino acids. From germline, CDR1 is KGHSH and CDR2 LQKENI. CDR3 nucleotides: TGTGCCAGCTCACCACGACAGGGAACAAATTCACCCCTCCACTTT. It codes for CASSPRQGTNSPLHF.

The CDR3 DNA follows: TGTGCCAGCAGCCCGGGGACCACAGATACGCAGTATTTT. Translated: CASSPGTTDTQYF. This chain joins TRBV7-6 and TRBJ2-3; D might be TRBD1 or TRBD2, each matching 5 bases. Germline V gene lookup returns CDR1 SGHVS and CDR2 FNYEAQ. The CDR3 runs 13 residues. Between the trimmed V and J ends, which lost 5 bases and 2 bases, there was a span of 8 bases.

This clone has a single count. V is TRBV28 and J is TRBJ1-1; possibly TRBD1 for D (6 bases). This CDR3 has 15 amino acids. Germline V CDR1 and CDR2: MDHEN, SYDVKM. The V end lost 5 bases, the J end lost 3 bases, and 16 bases lay between the germline ends. CDR3 DNA: TGTGCCAGCAGTCGAGGACAGAGAACTTACACTGAAGCTTTCTTT. This sequence encodes CASSRGQRTYTEAFF.

The gene calls are TRBV6-6 and TRBJ1-2; no reliable D call. V gave up 5 bases and J gave up 5 bases, with 9 bases separating them. CDR3 length: 12 amino acids. Germline CDR1 MNHNY, CDR2 SVGAGI (reference sequence). DNA of the CDR3: TGTGCCAGCAGTGCCCCGAATTATGGCTACACCTTC. It codes for CASSAPNYGYTF.

The genes are TRBV5-1 and TRBJ1-2; 8 bases line up with TRBD1. CDR3 size: 14 residues. Germline CDR1 reads SGHRS; CDR2 reads YFSETQ. V dropped 4 bases and J dropped 4; count of bases not matched to a gene: 6. The CDR3 region is CASSLGTGSYGYTF. As DNA, the CDR3 is TGCGCCAGCAGCCTAGGGACAGGTTCCTATGGCTACACCTTC.